This T cell receptor beta chain appears in the sequencing data of a study of PD-1 blockade in classical Hodgkin lymphoma (dated by TCRdb to the early 2020s). For the study in its entirety: The study used TCR beta sequencing and CyTOF to define a peripheral blood immune signature of response to PD-1 blockade in classical Hodgkin lymphoma.

What this sample's time point label stands for: newly diagnosed, previously untreated cHL patient sample. Magnetic negative selection with a Miltenyi CD8+ T cell isolation kit was used to purify CD8+ T cells from thawed PBMCs. PBMCs from patients with newly diagnosed, previously untreated classical Hodgkin lymphoma were sequenced as a comparison group for the relapsed/refractory trial patients. Peripheral blood was collected in 8 mL Vacutainer Cell Preparation Tubes, from which PBMCs were isolated by centrifugation and then cryopreserved. Purified CD4+ and CD8+ fractions were generated only in cases for which an additional PBMC sample was available. On LS columns in a quadroMACS separator, the magnetically labelled cells were depleted, and the flow-through was collected as the purified fraction. The study at large found these results: The study was restricted to a single clinical trial cohort, and the causes of repertoire differences, possibly disease activity or prior therapy, were left undefined. Newly diagnosed patients were reported to have lower baseline TCR diversity than healthy donors, and relapsed/refractory patients were reported to have lower baseline TCR diversity still.

The germline V gene specifies SGDLS as CDR1 and YYNGEE as CDR2. CDR3 length: 13 amino acids, cysteine to phenylalanine. CDR3 DNA is the only sequence kept; it has 39 bases, read in frame from the first base. The germline ends are 8 bases apart after V is trimmed by 3 bases and J by 2 bases. Worth noting for this clone: The antigen it binds to is not known. No base-level quality is on record; no much larger clone is a single base apart.

Genomic DNA was isolated using the Qiagen DNeasy kit from unsorted PBMCs as well as from negatively selected CD4+ and CD8+ fractions. TCR beta CDR3 regions were amplified by immunoSEQ multiplex PCR using primers annealing to V and J segments. A synthetic immune receptor repertoire was used to minimize amplification bias, and any residual bias was removed computationally once sequencing was done. In the source study's methods: Custom Python scripts were used to quantify repertoire diversity as the Shannon entropy index. Unsorted, CD4+ and CD8+ repertoires were analyzed separately, except for combined analyses in which CD4+ and CD8+ sequences were merged in silico. Held by TCRdb, this immuneACCESS table contains in-frame sequences only and omits some clones. Under half of the omission traces to an unresolved V gene where checked; the cause of the rest is unknown. The V and J calls and clone size come from that table; D and trimming were worked out from the DNA. Counted in this sample were 8,500 to 10,000 clones; more than 90% of them appeared once. The top ten clones comprise roughly 8.8% of the sample.

The clonotype originates from a human donor with classical Hodgkin lymphoma. Material: CD8+ T cells from blood. This chain joins TRBV9 to TRBJ1-1; the D gene identity is not certain. The CDR3 reads CASSAEINTEAFF. In nucleotide form, the sequence is TGTGCCAGCAGCGCCGAGATAAACACTGAAGCTTTCTTT.